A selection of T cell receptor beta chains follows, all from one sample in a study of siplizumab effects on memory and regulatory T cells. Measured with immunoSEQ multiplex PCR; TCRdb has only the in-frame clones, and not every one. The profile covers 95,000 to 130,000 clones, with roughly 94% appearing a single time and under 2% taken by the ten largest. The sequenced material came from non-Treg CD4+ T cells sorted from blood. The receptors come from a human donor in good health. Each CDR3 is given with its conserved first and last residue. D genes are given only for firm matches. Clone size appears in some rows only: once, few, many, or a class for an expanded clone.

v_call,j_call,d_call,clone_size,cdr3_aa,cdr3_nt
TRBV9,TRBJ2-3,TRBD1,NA,CASSGAGGAEYF,TGTGCCAGCAGCGGGGCAGGGGGCGCCGAGTATTTT
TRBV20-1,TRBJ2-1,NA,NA,CSAEPRAEQFF,TGCAGTGCTGAACCGCGGGCTGAGCAGTTCTTC
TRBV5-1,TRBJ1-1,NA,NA,CASSLAGDITEAFF,TGCGCCAGCAGCTTGGCCGGGGATATAACTGAAGCTTTCTTT
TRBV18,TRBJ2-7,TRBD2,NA,CASSPNELAGWQYF,TGTGCCAGCTCACCAAACGAGCTAGCGGGATGGCAGTACTTC
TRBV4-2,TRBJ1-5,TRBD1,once,CASSQGREGTDSNQPQHF,TGTGCCAGCAGCCAGGGCAGGGAAGGGACAGATAGCAATCAGCCCCAGCATTTT
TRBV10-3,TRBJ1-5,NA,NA,CAISSGPDNQPQHF,TGTGCCATCAGCTCGGGACCGGACAATCAGCCCCAGCATTTT
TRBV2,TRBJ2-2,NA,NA,CASKSPRDPYSGELFF,TGTGCCAGCAAATCACCGCGGGACCCCTATTCGGGGGAGCTGTTTTTT
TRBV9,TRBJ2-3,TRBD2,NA,CASSLLAGQKYF,TGTGCCAGCAGCCTACTAGCGGGGCAGAAGTATTTT
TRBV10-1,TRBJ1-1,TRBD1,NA,CASSDGTGNKRGGEAFF,TGCGCCAGCAGTGACGGGACAGGTAATAAGAGGGGCGGTGAAGCTTTCTTT
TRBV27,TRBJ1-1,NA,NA,CASTLKPGYTEAFF,TGTGCCAGCACTCTCAAACCGGGTTACACTGAAGCTTTCTTT
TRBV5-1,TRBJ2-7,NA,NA,CASSPGTRGEQYF,TGCGCCAGCAGCCCGGGGACCCGCGGGGAGCAGTACTTC
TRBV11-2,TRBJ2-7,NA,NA,CASSQDTAYEQYF,TGTGCCAGCAGCCAAGACACGGCCTACGAGCAGTACTTC
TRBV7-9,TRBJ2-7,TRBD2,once,CASSLPSGGKVSEQYF,TGTGCCAGCAGCTTACCTAGCGGGGGGAAAGTAAGTGAGCAGTACTTC
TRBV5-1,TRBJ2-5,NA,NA,CASSLVAGAGETQYF,TGCGCCAGCAGCTTGGTAGCAGGGGCGGGAGAGACCCAGTACTTC
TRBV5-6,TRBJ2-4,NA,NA,CASSLFGQGLAKNIQYF,TGTGCCAGCAGCTTATTCGGGCAGGGACTAGCCAAAAACATTCAGTACTTC
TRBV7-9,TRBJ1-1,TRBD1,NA,CASSPGQGPNTEAFF,TGTGCCAGCAGCCCCGGACAGGGGCCGAACACTGAAGCTTTCTTT
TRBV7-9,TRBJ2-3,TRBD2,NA,CASSSGLAGTPHF,TGTGCCAGCAGCTCAGGACTAGCGGGAACCCCGCACTTT
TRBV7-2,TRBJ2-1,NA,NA,CASSLVARNEQFF,TGTGCCAGCAGCCTAGTGGCTAGAAATGAGCAGTTCTTC
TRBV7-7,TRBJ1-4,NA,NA,CASSLGGGEKLFF,TGTGCCAGCAGCTTAGGAGGAGGTGAAAAACTGTTTTTT
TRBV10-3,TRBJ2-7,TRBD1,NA,CAISVGQPYEQYF,TGTGCCATCAGTGTGGGACAGCCCTACGAGCAGTACTTC
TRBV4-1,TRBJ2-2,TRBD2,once,CASSQGTRLNTGELFF,TGCGCCAGCAGCCAAGGGACTAGATTAAACACCGGGGAGCTGTTTTTT
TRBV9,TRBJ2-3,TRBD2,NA,CASSLRTSGSTDTQYF,TGTGCCAGCAGCCTCCGGACTAGCGGCAGCACAGATACGCAGTATTTT
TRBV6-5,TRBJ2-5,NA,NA,CASSSPARPETQYF,TGTGCCAGCAGTTCCCCAGCCCGACCGGAGACCCAGTACTTC
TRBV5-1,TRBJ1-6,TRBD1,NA,CASSPGRDRPNSPLHF,TGCGCCAGCAGCCCAGGACGGGACAGACCCAATTCACCCCTCCACTTT
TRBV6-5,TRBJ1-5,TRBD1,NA,CASSYGTGINQPQHF,TGTGCCAGCAGTTACGGGACAGGGATCAATCAGCCCCAGCATTTT
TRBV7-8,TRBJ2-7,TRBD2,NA,CASSPHRLAGGISYEQYF,TGTGCCAGCAGCCCCCACCGACTAGCGGGAGGGATATCCTACGAGCAGTACTTC
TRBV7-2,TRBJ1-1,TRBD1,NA,CASSSQGDTEAFF,TGTGCCAGCAGCTCTCAGGGGGACACTGAAGCTTTCTTT
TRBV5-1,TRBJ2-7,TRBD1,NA,CASFASSGQGAYEQYF,TGCGCCAGCTTCGCCTCATCGGGACAGGGGGCCTACGAGCAGTACTTC
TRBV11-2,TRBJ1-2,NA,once,CASSLDLGIRYGYTF,TGTGCCAGCAGCTTAGACCTCGGGATTCGCTATGGCTACACCTTC
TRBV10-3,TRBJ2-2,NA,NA,CAISESWGVGGTGELFF,TGTGCCATCAGTGAGTCATGGGGAGTTGGTGGCACCGGGGAGCTGTTTTTT
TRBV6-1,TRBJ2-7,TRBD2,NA,CASTAGTSVYEQYF,TGTGCCAGCACCGCCGGGACTAGCGTCTACGAGCAGTACTTC
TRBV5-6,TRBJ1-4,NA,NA,CASSSGTGATNEKLFF,TGTGCCAGCAGCTCCGGGACCGGTGCAACTAATGAAAAACTGTTTTTT
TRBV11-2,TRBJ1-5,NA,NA,CASSPGGAGSNQPQHF,TGTGCCAGCAGCCCCGGGGGGGCAGGGTCCAATCAGCCCCAGCATTTT
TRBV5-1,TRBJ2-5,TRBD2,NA,CASSLSGGETQYF,TGCGCCAGCAGCTTGAGCGGGGGGGAGACCCAGTACTTC
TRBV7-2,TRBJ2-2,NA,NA,CASSRIGVSTGELFF,TGTGCCAGCAGCCGAATAGGTGTAAGCACCGGGGAGCTGTTTTTT
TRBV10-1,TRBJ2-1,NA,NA,CASSRDFSHYNEQFF,TGCGCCAGCAGTCGGGACTTCTCCCATTACAATGAGCAGTTCTTC
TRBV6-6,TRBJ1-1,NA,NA,CASSFLEGQGEQAFF,TGTGCCAGCAGTTTTCTAGAGGGTCAGGGCGAGCAGGCTTTCTTT
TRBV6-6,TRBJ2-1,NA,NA,CASSLLENEQFF,TGTGCCAGCAGCCTATTGGAGAATGAGCAGTTCTTC
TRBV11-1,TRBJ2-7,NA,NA,CASSLALSSYEQYF,TGTGCCAGCAGCTTAGCCCTCAGCTCCTACGAGCAGTACTTC
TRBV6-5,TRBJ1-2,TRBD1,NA,CASTQGSGYTF,TGTGCCAGCACACAGGGGAGCGGCTACACCTTC
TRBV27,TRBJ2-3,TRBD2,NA,CASKRISGILASTDTQYF,TGTGCCAGCAAACGGATTAGCGGGATATTGGCTAGCACAGATACGCAGTATTTT
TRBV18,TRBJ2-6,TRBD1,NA,CASNRQGAQGANVLTF,TGTGCCAGCAATCGACAGGGGGCGCAAGGGGCCAACGTCCTGACTTTC